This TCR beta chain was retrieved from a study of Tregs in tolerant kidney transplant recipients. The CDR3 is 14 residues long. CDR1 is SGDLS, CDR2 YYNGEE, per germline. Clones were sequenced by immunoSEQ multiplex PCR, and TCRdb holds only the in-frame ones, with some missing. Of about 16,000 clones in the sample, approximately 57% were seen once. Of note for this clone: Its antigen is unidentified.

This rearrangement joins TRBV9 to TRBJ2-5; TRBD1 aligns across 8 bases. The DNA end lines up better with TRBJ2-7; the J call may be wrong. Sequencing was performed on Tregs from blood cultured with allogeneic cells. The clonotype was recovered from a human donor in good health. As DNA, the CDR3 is TGTGCCAGCAGCGTAGCTGGGACAGGCTACGAGCAGTACTTC. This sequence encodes CASSVAGTGYEQYF.